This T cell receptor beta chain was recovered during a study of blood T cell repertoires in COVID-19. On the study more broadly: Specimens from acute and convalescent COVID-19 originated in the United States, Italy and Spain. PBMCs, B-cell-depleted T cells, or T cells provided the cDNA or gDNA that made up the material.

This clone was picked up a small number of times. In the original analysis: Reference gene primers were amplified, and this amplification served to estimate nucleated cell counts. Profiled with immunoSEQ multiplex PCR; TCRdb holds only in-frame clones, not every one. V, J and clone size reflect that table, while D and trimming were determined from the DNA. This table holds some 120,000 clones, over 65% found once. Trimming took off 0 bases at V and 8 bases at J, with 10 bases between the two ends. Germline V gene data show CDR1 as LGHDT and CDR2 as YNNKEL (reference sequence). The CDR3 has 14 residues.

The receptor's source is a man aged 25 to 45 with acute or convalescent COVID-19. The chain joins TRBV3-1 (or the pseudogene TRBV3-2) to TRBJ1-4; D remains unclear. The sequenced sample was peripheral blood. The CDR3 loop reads CASSQDGYGEKLFF. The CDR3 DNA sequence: TGTGCCAGCAGCCAAGACGGGTATGGGGAAAAACTGTTTTTT.